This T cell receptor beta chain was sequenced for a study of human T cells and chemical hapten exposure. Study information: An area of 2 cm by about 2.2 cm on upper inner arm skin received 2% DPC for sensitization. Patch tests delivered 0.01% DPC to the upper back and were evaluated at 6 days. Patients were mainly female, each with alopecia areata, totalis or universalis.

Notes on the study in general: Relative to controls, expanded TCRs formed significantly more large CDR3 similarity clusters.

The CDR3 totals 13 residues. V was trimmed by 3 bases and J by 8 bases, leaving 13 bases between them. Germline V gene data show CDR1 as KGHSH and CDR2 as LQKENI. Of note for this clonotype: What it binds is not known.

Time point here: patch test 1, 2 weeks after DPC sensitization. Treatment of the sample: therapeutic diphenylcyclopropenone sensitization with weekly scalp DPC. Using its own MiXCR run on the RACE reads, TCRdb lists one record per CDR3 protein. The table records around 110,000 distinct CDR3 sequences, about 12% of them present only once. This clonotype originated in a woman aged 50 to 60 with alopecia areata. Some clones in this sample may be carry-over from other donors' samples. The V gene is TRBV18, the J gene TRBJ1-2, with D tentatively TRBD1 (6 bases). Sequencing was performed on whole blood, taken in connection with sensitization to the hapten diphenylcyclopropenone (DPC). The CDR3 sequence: CASSPSGAEGYTF. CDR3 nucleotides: TGTGCCAGCTCACCTTCAGGGGCGGAGGGCTACACCTTC.